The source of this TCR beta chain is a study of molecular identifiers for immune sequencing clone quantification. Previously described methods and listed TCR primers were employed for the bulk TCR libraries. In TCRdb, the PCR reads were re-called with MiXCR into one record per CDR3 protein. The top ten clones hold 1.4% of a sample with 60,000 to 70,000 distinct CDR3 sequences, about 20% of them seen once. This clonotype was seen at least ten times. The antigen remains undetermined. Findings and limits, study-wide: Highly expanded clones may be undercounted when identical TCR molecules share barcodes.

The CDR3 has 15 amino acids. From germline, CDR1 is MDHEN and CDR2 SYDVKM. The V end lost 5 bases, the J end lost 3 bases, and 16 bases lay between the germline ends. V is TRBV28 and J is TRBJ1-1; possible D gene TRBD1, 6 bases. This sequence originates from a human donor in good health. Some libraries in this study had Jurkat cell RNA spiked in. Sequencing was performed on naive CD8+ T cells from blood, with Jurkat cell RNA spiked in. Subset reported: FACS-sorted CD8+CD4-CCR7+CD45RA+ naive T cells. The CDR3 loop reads CASSTPRGGYTEAFF. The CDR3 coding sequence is TGTGCCAGCAGTACCCCGAGGGGGGGGTACACTGAAGCTTTCTTT. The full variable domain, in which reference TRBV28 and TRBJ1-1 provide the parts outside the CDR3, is DVKVTQSSRYLVKRTGEKVFLECVQDMDHENMFWYRQDPGLGLRLIYFSYDVKMKEKGDIPEGYSVSREKKERFSLILESASTNQTSMYLCASSTPRGGYTEAFFGQGTRLTVV.